The next 26 T cell receptor beta chains were all read from a single sample in a study of early T cells in non-severe SARS-CoV-2 infection. In TCRdb, the 5' RACE reads were re-called with MiXCR into one record per CDR3 protein. The top ten clones hold about 2.5% of a sample with about 53,000 distinct CDR3 sequences, roughly 12% of them seen once. The sequencing here drew on whole blood, taken at baseline. The receptors stem from an adult who was a healthcare worker with PCR-confirmed SARS-CoV-2 infection or an uninfected control (not recorded which).

The sample holds many counts of this clonotype. The chain recombines TRBV7-9 with TRBJ2-1; no firm D call. The CDR3 length is 11 residues. Germline V lookup: CDR1 SEHNR, CDR2 FQNEAQ (reference sequence). V was shortened by 2 bases and J by 8 bases, with 4 bases between the two germline ends. In DNA, the CDR3 is TGTGCCAGCAGCTTATGGGATGAGCAGTTCTTC. This translates into CASSLWDEQFF.

This clonotype showed up just a few times. The chain employs TRBV27 and TRBJ1-1, with D possibly matching TRBD1 (5 bases). Trimming left V 7 bases short and J 5 bases short, with 20 bases between. This CDR3 region has 15 residues. Germline assignment: CDR1 MNHEY and CDR2 SMNVEV (reference sequence). In DNA, the CDR3 is TGTGCCAGCAAGAGGAAAGGGGCGAGTTGGACTGAAGCTTTCTTT. Protein: CASKRKGASWTEAFF.

This sequence joins TRBV7-9 and TRBJ1-3; D gene ambiguous. This CDR3 has 14 residues. V lost 3 bases to trimming and J lost 3 bases, with 9 bases between them. Germline loops: CDR1 SEHNR, CDR2 FQNEAQ (reference sequence). The CDR3 sequence is CASSFQEGGNTIYF. For the CDR3, the DNA is TGTGCCAGCAGCTTTCAGGAAGGTGGAAACACCATATATTTT. Filled out from reference TRBV7-9 and TRBJ1-3, the complete variable domain reads DTGVSQNPRHKITKRGQNVTFRCDPISEHNRLYWYRQTLGQGPEFLTYFQNEAQLEKSRLLSDRFSAERPKGSFSTLEIQRTEQGDSAMYLCASSFQEGGNTIYFGEGSWLTVV.

This clonotype was observed at least ten times. The rearrangement joins TRBV5-1 to TRBJ2-1, with D possibly matching TRBD1 (5 bases). The V gene's germline CDR1 is SGHRS and CDR2 YFSETQ. The V gene lost 2 bases and the J gene lost 3 bases, with 12 bases spanning the gap. This CDR3 has 15 amino acids. The CDR3 DNA follows: TGCGCCAGCAGCTTAGGGGCGGTAGACTACAATGAGCAGTTCTTC. Its protein is CASSLGAVDYNEQFF.

The chain links TRBV7-3 to TRBJ2-5, with 10 bases aligning to TRBD1. J was trimmed by 3 bases and V by 5 bases; bases with no gene match: 9. The CDR3 sequence is 16 residues long. Germline values: CDR1 SGHTA, CDR2 FQGTGA. The CDR3 DNA is TGTGCCAGCAGCCCTGGCGGACAGGGGGAGAAAGAGACCCAGTACTTC. It encodes CASSPGGQGEKETQYF.

This clonotype is deemed medium-sized. The rearrangement joins TRBV2 to TRBJ2-7; unclear D gene. The V end lost 8 bases, the J end lost 2 bases, and 7 bases lay between the germline ends. CDR1 is SNHLY and CDR2 is FYNNEI in the germline V gene. The CDR3 runs 11 residues. CDR3 sequence reads: CASLAAYEQYF. The CDR3 DNA reads TGTGCCAGCCTGGCAGCCTACGAGCAGTACTTC.

In this sample, this clonotype turned up many times. The chain uses TRBV6-6 and TRBJ1-2; TRBD1 might be the D (6 bases). V lost 4 bases to trimming and J lost 4 bases, with 13 bases between them. Looked up from germline, CDR1 is MNHNY and CDR2 is SVGAGI (reference sequence). The CDR3 covers 14 residues. The CDR3 DNA reads TGTGCCAGCAGTTCTACAGGGATCGGCTATGGCTACACCTTC. It translates to CASSSTGIGYGYTF.

The V gene is TRBV7-2, the J gene TRBJ2-2, with D possibly being TRBD2 (6 bases). CDR3 length: 14 residues. The V gene lost 8 bases and the J gene lost 2 bases, with 12 bases spanning the gap. Germline V gene data show CDR1 as SGHTA and CDR2 as FQGNSA. CDR3 amino acids: CASVRGLNTGELFF. CDR3 DNA: TGTGCCAGCGTGCGCGGACTAAACACCGGGGAGCTGTTTTTT. Full variable domain (remainder filled in from reference TRBV7-2 and TRBJ2-2): GAGVSQSPSNKVTEKGKDVELRCDPISGHTALYWYRQSLGQGLEFLIYFQGNSAPDKSGLPSDRFSAERTGGSVSTLTIQRTQQEDSAVYLCASVRGLNTGELFFGEGSRLTVL.

The V call is TRBV6-5, the J call TRBJ2-2, with D uncertain. Germline V gene sequence: CDR1 MNHEY, CDR2 SVGAGI. Between the trimmed V and J ends, which lost 7 bases and 6 bases, there was a span of 15 bases. The CDR3 covers 14 residues. The CDR3 here is CASTPTPPAGELFF. CDR3 DNA: TGTGCCAGCACCCCGACACCTCCCGCCGGGGAGCTGTTTTTT.

There are a few counts of this clonotype. The chain is built from TRBV20-1 and TRBJ2-2; TRBD1 matches at 7 bases. Per the germline V gene, CDR1 is DFQATT and CDR2 is SNEGSKA (reference sequence). The CDR3 is 14 residues long. The trim removed 6 bases at V and 4 bases at J, leaving 8 bases unmatched. DNA of the CDR3: TGCAGTGCAACCGGGACAGACCGCACCGGGGAGCTGTTTTTT. This encodes CSATGTDRTGELFF.

This clonotype showed up many times. The rearrangement links TRBV12-3 or TRBV12-4 to TRBJ2-1; no clear D. V lost 1 base to trimming and J lost 1 base, with 5 bases between them. CDR3 length equals 14 residues. The CDR3, as DNA: TGTGCCAGCAGTTTAGAGGGTTCCTACAATGAGCAGTTCTTC. Amino acids: CASSLEGSYNEQFF.

The chain carries TRBV6-2 or TRBV6-3 and TRBJ2-3, with 7 bases fitting TRBD2. This CDR3 contains 15 residues. Germline CDR1 reads MNHEY; CDR2 reads SVGEGT. V lost 5 bases to trimming and J lost 2 bases; unmatched junction nucleotides: 7. CDR3 in DNA: TGTGCCAGCAGTGAATCGCGGGACTACACAGATACGCAGTATTTT. This sequence encodes CASSESRDYTDTQYF.

This clonotype occurred a few times. The chain couples TRBV7-3 to TRBJ2-5; D tentatively reads TRBD1 or TRBD2 (5 bases each). CDR3 length equals 13 residues. The V end was cut by 0 bases, the J end by 3 bases, with 5 bases between. Per germline, CDR1 SGHTA and CDR2 FQGTGA. The DNA of the CDR3 is TGTGCCAGCAGCTTAACGGGGGAAGAGACCCAGTACTTC. It is translated as CASSLTGEETQYF.

This clonotype was detected ten times or more. The chain carries TRBV28 and TRBJ2-3, with TRBD2 as a possible D gene (5 bases). V shed 2 bases and J shed 2 bases, with 14 bases lying between them. The CDR3 totals 16 residues. Germline loops: CDR1 MDHEN, CDR2 SYDVKM. The CDR3 DNA reads as TGTGCCAGCAGTTTACCTCCAACGGGGTTCACAGATACGCAGTATTTT. Translated, it gives CASSLPPTGFTDTQYF.

This clonotype was seen repeatedly, ten times or more. This chain uses TRBV6-5 with TRBJ2-7; 7 bases agree with TRBD2. Trimming cost V 3 bases and J 5 bases; bases outside gene matches: 4. The V gene's germline CDR1 is MNHEY and CDR2 SVGAGI. The CDR3 contains 13 residues. In DNA, the CDR3 is TGTGCCAGCAGTTATCCGGGGGGAGACGAGCAGTACTTC. Amino acids: CASSYPGGDEQYF.

This clonotype was found once. This chain uses TRBV11-1 with TRBJ2-1, with TRBD2 identical over 15 bases. V was pared by 5 bases and J by 12 bases, with 17 bases of the junction left unmatched. The CDR3 is 18 residues long. Germline V gene data show CDR1 as SGHAT and CDR2 as FQDESV (reference sequence). The CDR3 DNA reads TGTGCCAGCAGCCACCGGGACATCTACGGGACTAGCGGGAGGTCGCAGTTCTTC. Translating it yields CASSHRDIYGTSGRSQFF. Filled out from reference TRBV11-1 and TRBJ2-1, the complete variable domain reads EAEVAQSPRYKITEKSQAVAFWCDPISGHATLYWYRQILGQGPELLVQFQDESVVDDSQLPKDRFSAERLKGVDSTLKIQPAELGDSAMYLCASSHRDIYGTSGRSQFFGPGTRLTVL.

This clonotype was seen many times. The chain links TRBV28 to TRBJ2-7, with D possibly TRBD1 on 5 matching bases. The germline V gene has CDR1 MDHEN and CDR2 SYDVKM. This CDR3 is built from 14 residues. V was pared by 2 bases and J by 1 base, with 9 bases between. The DNA for the CDR3 is TGTGCCAGCAGTTTAGGGCAGGGTTCCTACGAGCAGTACTTC. Its protein product is CASSLGQGSYEQYF.

The chain joins TRBV2 to TRBJ2-3; D ambiguous. Trimming cost V 9 bases and J 2 bases, with 12 bases left between them. The CDR3 consists of 13 residues. Germline CDR1 SNHLY, CDR2 FYNNEI. The CDR3 loop is CARTPGDTDTQYF. The CDR3 DNA sequence: TGTGCCAGAACCCCTGGGGACACAGATACGCAGTATTTT. The complete variable domain, with remaining parts taken from reference TRBV2 and TRBJ2-3, reads EPEVTQTPSHQVTQMGQEVILRCVPISNHLYFYWYRQILGQKVEFLVSFYNNEISEKSEIFDDQFSVERPDGSNFTLKIRSTKLEDSAMYFCARTPGDTDTQYFGPGTRLTVL.

This clonotype was seen more than once but under ten times. The chain has TRBV7-9 and TRBJ2-5; 7 positions match TRBD1. Trimming cost V 6 bases and J 3 bases; bases outside gene matches: 7. The V gene's germline CDR1 is SEHNR and CDR2 FQNEAQ (reference sequence). The CDR3 loop spans 14 amino acids. CDR3 coding DNA: TGTGCCAGCAGTAAACGGGACAGCAAAGAGACCCAGTACTTC. Its translation is CASSKRDSKETQYF.

The chain carries TRBV9 and TRBJ2-1, with D possibly being TRBD2 (6 bases). Germline loops: CDR1 SGDLS, CDR2 YYNGEE. The V gene lost 3 bases and the J gene lost 0 bases, with 16 bases spanning the gap. The CDR3 runs to 17 residues. The CDR3 sequence: CASSEEGGSSSYNEQFF. The CDR3 DNA reads as TGTGCCAGCAGCGAGGAAGGAGGGTCCAGCTCCTACAATGAGCAGTTCTTC.

The chain has TRBV27 and TRBJ1-1; D may be TRBD1 (6 bases). The germline gives CDR1 MNHEY, CDR2 SMNVEV (reference sequence). There are 15 residues in the CDR3. Trimming pared 8 bases from V and 6 bases from J, leaving 22 bases between. CDR3 bases: TGTGCCAGCCGAGAGAGAGGGGGGCCTTTTGCTGAAGCTTTCTTT. This sequence encodes CASRERGGPFAEAFF.

Here the CDR3 DNA reads TGTGCCAGCAGTCACCTAGCGCACAATGAGCAGTTCTTC. Protein sequence: CASSHLAHNEQFF. This sequence joins TRBV6-2 or TRBV6-3 and TRBJ2-1; TRBD2 is a possible D gene (6 bases). From germline, CDR1 is MNHEY and CDR2 SVGEGT. The CDR3 consists of 13 residues. With 5 bases removed from V and 5 bases from J, the gap between germline ends came to 10 bases.

The chain has TRBV6-5 and TRBJ1-1, with D perhaps matching TRBD1 (6 bases). This CDR3 is 16 amino acids long. The germline V gene encodes CDR1 MNHEY and CDR2 SVGAGI. Trimming left V 2 bases short and J 0 bases short, with 13 bases between. Here the CDR3 reads CASSYTPDSMNTEAFF. As DNA, the CDR3 is TGTGCCAGCAGTTACACCCCGGACAGTATGAACACTGAAGCTTTCTTT.

This clonotype was observed a few times. The chain couples TRBV7-2 to TRBJ1-5; possible D gene TRBD1, 6 bases. Deletions cut 2 bases from V and 5 bases from J, with 10 bases between. The CDR3 runs 14 residues. Germline CDR1 is SGHTA and CDR2 is FQGNSA. The CDR3 sequence is CASSLSQGDQPQHF. CDR3 nucleotides: TGTGCCAGCAGCTTATCACAGGGAGATCAGCCCCAGCATTTT.

This clonotype was detected a few times. The chain is built from TRBV27 and TRBJ2-3; 9 bases map to TRBD1. This CDR3 contains 16 residues. Germline V gene data show CDR1 as MNHEY and CDR2 as SMNVEV (reference sequence). J gave up 3 bases and V 8 bases, and 12 bases lay outside the gene matches. Written as DNA, the CDR3 is TGTGCCAGCTGGGGACAGGGAACTTTAATAACAGATACGCAGTATTTT. It codes for CASWGQGTLITDTQYF.

The rearrangement joins TRBV19 to TRBJ2-7; D unclear. The CDR3 is 14 amino acids. The germline V gene has CDR1 LNHDA and CDR2 SQIVND (reference sequence). The germline V and J ends were trimmed by 3 bases and 3 bases, with 12 bases remaining between them. CDR3 bases: TGTGCCAGTAGTATTAAAGGCTCCATCTACGAGCAGTACTTC. Its translation is CASSIKGSIYEQYF.